One and the same sample provided the 5 T cell receptor beta chains below, sequenced in a study of blood T cell repertoires in COVID-19. The data were produced by immunoSEQ multiplex PCR, yet TCRdb's version contains in-frame clones alone and is incomplete. This sample has about 80,000 clones, with about four fifths found just once. Sequencing was carried out using peripheral blood. The receptors originated from a human donor in a cohort sampled during active COVID-19.

The V gene is TRBV20-1, the J gene TRBJ1-2; maybe TRBD1 (5 bases). The CDR3 has 11 residues. Germline V gene lookup returns CDR1 DFQATT and CDR2 SNEGSKA (reference sequence). V gave up 5 bases and J gave up 4 bases, with 8 bases separating them. The CDR3 DNA reads TGCAGTGCTTTAGACAGCTATGGCTACACCTTC. It specifies CSALDSYGYTF.

A remark on this clone: A read error may explain this, as a much larger clone is one base away. V usage is TRBV7-2 and J usage is TRBJ1-2; no firm D call. CDR1 and CDR2 (germline): SGHTA, FQGNSA. The CDR3 sequence is 14 residues long. Trimming took off 1 base at V and 2 bases at J, with 8 bases between the two ends. This CDR3 is CASSLGSGNYGYTF. CDR3 bases: TGTGCCAGCAGCTTAGGATCCGGGAACTATGGCTACACCTTC.

V gene TRBV6-5 combines with J gene TRBJ2-2; D uncertain. V was cut by 4 bases and J by 0 bases, with 12 bases left in between. Germline lookup yields CDR1 MNHEY and CDR2 SVGAGI. The CDR3 length is 16 residues. This CDR3 is CASSFLTGPNTGELFF. CDR3 DNA: TGTGCCAGCAGTTTCTTGACTGGCCCGAACACCGGGGAGCTGTTTTTT.

This chain joins TRBV11-2 and TRBJ2-1; maybe TRBD2 (7 bases). This CDR3 is built from 14 residues. Germline CDR1 SGHAT, CDR2 FQNNGV. V lost 9 bases to trimming and J lost 7 bases, with 19 bases between them. CDR3 region: CASKRGGAINEQFF. The CDR3 coding sequence is TGTGCCAGTAAACGTGGGGGGGCCATAAATGAGCAGTTCTTC.

The CDR3 coding sequence is TGTGCCAGCAGCTTTCAGGGGTATGAATGGGCAAGCACTGAAGCTTTCTTT. Amino acid sequence: CASSFQGYEWASTEAFF. The genes are TRBV5-5 and TRBJ1-1; tentatively, D is TRBD1 (6 bases). The CDR3 totals 17 residues. V gave up 2 bases and J gave up 4 bases, with 21 bases separating them. CDR1 is SGHKS, CDR2 YYEKEE, per germline (reference sequence).